This T cell receptor beta chain was obtained from a study of blood T cell repertoires in COVID-19. Original processing methods: Reference gene primer amplification yielded estimated nucleated cell counts. The method was immunoSEQ multiplex PCR; TCRdb's version includes in-frame clones alone and lacks a portion of them. V and J calls and clone size are those listed in that table; D and trimming were worked out from the DNA. The table has under 70,000 clones, approximately 87% seen once. Patients at the Seattle site were enrolled during active infection and followed longitudinally. Germline loops: CDR1 GTSNPN, CDR2 SVGIG (reference sequence). V dropped 5 bases and J dropped 3 bases, with 13 bases sitting between them. This CDR3 contains 14 residues.

The V call is TRBV30, the J call TRBJ2-2; D call uncertain. The specimen sequenced was peripheral blood. This receptor was identified in a woman aged 55-70 years with COVID-19, enrolled during active disease. The CDR3 region is CAWSSGQYTGELFF. DNA of the CDR3: TGTGCCTGGTCTTCGGGTCAGTACACCGGGGAGCTGTTTTTT.